This T cell receptor beta chain comes out of a study of T cell changes during pregnancy in multiple sclerosis. Assay used: immunoSEQ multiplex PCR; TCRdb lists only in-frame clones, some missing. The table lists some 47,000 clones, roughly 90% of them singletons. The input for sequencing was peripheral blood, taken in the first trimester of pregnancy. The origin of this receptor is a female donor with multiple sclerosis, enrolled in a pregnancy study.

CDR3 sequence reads: CASSLSGGQGPYGYTF. In DNA, the CDR3 is TGTGCCAGCAGCTTGTCCGGGGGACAGGGACCCTATGGCTACACCTTC. This sequence joins TRBV5-4 and TRBJ1-2, with 9 bases fitting TRBD1. Per germline, CDR1 SGHNT and CDR2 YYREEE (reference sequence). The CDR3 is made up of 16 amino acids. The trim removed 1 base at V and 4 bases at J, leaving 8 bases unmatched.